Below are 19 T cell receptor beta chains sequenced from a single sample in a study of blood T cell repertoires in COVID-19. Some clones are missing from TCRdb's copy, which holds only in-frame ones; the method was immunoSEQ multiplex PCR. The sample yields fewer than 140,000 clones, more than 80% seen once. The sample consisted of peripheral blood. Source of these receptors: a woman aged 60-70 years with acute or convalescent COVID-19.

This clone has just a few counts. As DNA, the CDR3 is TGTGCCAGCAGTTTGTCAGGGTACGAGCAGTACTTC. This sequence encodes CASSLSGYEQYF. The J gene is TRBJ2-7, the V gene TRBV28, with D perhaps matching TRBD1 (5 bases). Between the trimmed V and J ends, which lost 3 bases and 4 bases, there was a span of 7 bases. The CDR3 length is 12 residues. Per germline, CDR1 MDHEN and CDR2 SYDVKM.

The chain is built from TRBV6-6 and TRBJ1-5; D may be TRBD1 (6 bases). Germline loops: CDR1 MNHNY, CDR2 SVGAGI (reference sequence). V shed 0 bases and J shed 5 bases, with 8 bases lying between them. This CDR3 is built from 14 residues. The CDR3 nucleotides read TGTGCCAGCAGTTACTCGTCAGGGGATCAGCCCCAGCATTTT. It encodes CASSYSSGDQPQHF.

The chain links TRBV6-5 to TRBJ2-3; 10 bases match TRBD2. Germline CDR1 reads MNHEY; CDR2 reads SVGAGI. The CDR3 has 15 amino acids. J lost 7 bases, V lost 6 bases, and 10 bases had no gene match. The CDR3 region is CASSDTLAGANTQYF. In nucleotides, the CDR3 is TGTGCCAGCAGCGACACCCTAGCGGGGGCCAATACGCAGTATTTT.

As concerns this clone: Within the sample, other DNA sequences also encode this same CDR3. The chain has TRBV28 and TRBJ2-7; 10 bases fit TRBD1. V gave up 3 bases and J gave up 4 bases; unmatched junction bases: 3. This CDR3 is 14 amino acids long. Germline CDR1 reads MDHEN; CDR2 reads SYDVKM. Here the CDR3 reads CASSLRQGAYEQYF. The CDR3 DNA reads as TGTGCCAGCAGTTTGCGACAGGGGGCTTACGAGCAGTACTTC.

As for this clone: At one end, the junction sequence differs from germline, possibly due to a read error. The chain combines TRBV4-1 with TRBJ1-1; 7 bases agree with TRBD1. CDR3 length equals 14 residues. The germline CDR1 and CDR2 sequences are MGHRA and YSYEKL. CDR3 residues: CASSEDRAYTEAFF. The CDR3 coding sequence is TGCGCCAGCAGCGAAGACAGGGCTTACACTGAAGCTTTCTTT.

The chain uses TRBV29-1 and TRBJ2-2; 9 bases agree with TRBD1. This CDR3 region has 14 residues. The V segment lost 4 bases and the J segment 3 bases; nucleotides outside the gene matches: 3. Germline-derived CDR1 and CDR2 are SQVTM and ANQGSEA. Here the CDR3 DNA reads TGCAGCGTTGCCCGGACAGGGGACACCGGGGAGCTGTTTTTT. Protein: CSVARTGDTGELFF.

The V call is TRBV12-3 or TRBV12-4, the J call TRBJ1-1; D is unclear. The ends were cut back, 6 bases at V and 6 bases at J, with 11 bases in the middle. The CDR3 contains 12 residues. CDR3 nucleotides: TGTGCCAGCAGCCGAGGAAATTCTGAAGCTTTCTTT. It codes for CASSRGNSEAFF.

The genes are TRBV6-1 and TRBJ2-7, with D tentatively TRBD1 (6 bases). Trimming removed 2 bases from V and 4 bases from J, with 24 bases in between. This CDR3 is 18 amino acids long. In germline, CDR1 is MNHNS, CDR2 SASEGT. The CDR3 here is CASSEYGRGRGSAYEQYF. CDR3 bases: TGTGCCAGCAGTGAATACGGCAGGGGTAGGGGCTCGGCTTACGAGCAGTACTTC.

The V call is TRBV19, the J call TRBJ1-6, with 10 bases that match TRBD1. The CDR3 length is 13 residues. CDR1 and CDR2 from the germline V gene are LNHDA and SQIVND (reference sequence). After removal of 4 bases from V and 9 bases from J, the junction contained 0 bases not matched to a gene. The CDR3 loop reads CASSRQGASPLHF. The CDR3, as DNA: TGTGCCAGTAGTAGACAGGGGGCTTCACCCCTCCACTTT.

The chain has TRBV29-1 and TRBJ2-1, with D possibly being TRBD2 (6 bases). The germline CDR1 and CDR2 sequences are SQVTM and ANQGSEA. Trimming pared 4 bases from V and 0 bases from J, leaving 10 bases between. The CDR3 runs to 14 residues. DNA for the CDR3: TGCAGCGTTGTAGCGGAACGCTCCTACAATGAGCAGTTCTTC. Translation: CSVVAERSYNEQFF.

V and J are TRBV29-1 and TRBJ2-3; 14 bases are shared with TRBD2. V lost 6 bases, J lost 13 bases, and 15 bases stayed unmatched. The CDR3 is 15 residues long. Germline loops: CDR1 SQVTM, CDR2 ANQGSEA. The CDR3 region has the DNA TGCAGCGTGGATACTGGACTAGCGGGGGGTGCATTCAAGTATTTT. Its protein is CSVDTGLAGGAFKYF.

V usage is TRBV11-2 and J usage is TRBJ2-7; D is possibly TRBD1 (5 bases). The CDR3 runs 14 residues. Germline V gene data show CDR1 as SGHAT and CDR2 as FQNNGV. Trimming stripped 0 bases from V and 0 bases from J, with 6 bases between. Here the CDR3 reads CASSLDRASYEQYF. The CDR3 DNA reads as TGTGCCAGCAGCTTAGACAGGGCCTCCTACGAGCAGTACTTC.

This clone is a singleton in its sample. V gene TRBV12-3 or TRBV12-4 combines with J gene TRBJ1-1; D uncertain. Between the trimmed V and J ends, which lost 5 bases and 1 base, there was a span of 8 bases. This CDR3 has 13 amino acids. The CDR3 sequence: CASSPRGNTEAFF. For the CDR3, the DNA is TGTGCCAGCAGTCCGCGGGGGAACACTGAAGCTTTCTTT.

There are a few counts of this clone. V and J are TRBV18 and TRBJ1-4; the match to TRBD1 covers 7 bases. Looked up from germline, CDR1 is KGHSH and CDR2 is LQKENI. V was pared by 6 bases and J by 6 bases, with 10 bases of the junction left unmatched. The CDR3 is 15 amino acids. CDR3 nucleotides: TGTGCCAGCTCTCAATCCAGGGGGGTTGATGAAAAACTGTTTTTT. Translated: CASSQSRGVDEKLFF. Drawing the rest from reference TRBV18 and TRBJ1-4, the complete variable domain is NAGVMQNPRHLVRRRGQEARLRCSPMKGHSHVYWYRQLPEEGLKFMVYLQKENIIDESGMPKERFSAEFPKEGPSILRIQQVVRGDSAAYFCASSQSRGVDEKLFFGSGTQLSVL.

This rearrangement joins TRBV3-1 (or the pseudogene TRBV3-2) to TRBJ1-3, with 9 bases matching TRBD1. Germline CDR1 is LGHDT and CDR2 is YNNKEL (reference sequence). The CDR3 contains 19 residues. V lost 4 bases, J lost 3 bases, and 16 bases stayed unmatched. CDR3: CASSRDPPLGQGSGNTIYF. The CDR3 nucleotides read TGTGCCAGCAGCCGCGACCCGCCTCTGGGACAGGGAAGTGGAAACACCATATATTTT.

The chain combines TRBV29-1 with TRBJ1-1; 7 bases are a match to TRBD1. V shed 6 bases and J 5 bases; nucleotides not matched to a gene: 15. Germline V gene lookup returns CDR1 SQVTM and CDR2 ANQGSEA. The CDR3 totals 15 residues. The CDR3 spells CSVPFPGRGSTEAFF. The CDR3 nucleotides read TGCAGCGTCCCTTTCCCCGGCAGGGGGAGTACTGAAGCTTTCTTT.

The count of this clone is one. CDR3 loop: CASSQGTSSQGSYNEQFF. DNA for the CDR3: TGCGCCAGCAGCCAGGGCACGTCATCGCAAGGCTCCTACAATGAGCAGTTCTTC. This chain connects TRBV4-1 to TRBJ2-1; D not certain. CDR1 is MGHRA and CDR2 is YSYEKL in the germline V gene. The V and J ends lost 3 bases and 0 bases respectively, with 18 bases between them. The CDR3 totals 18 residues.

The chain links TRBV11-2 to TRBJ2-1; 8 nucleotides line up with TRBD1. Germline CDR1 and CDR2: SGHAT and FQNNGV. The CDR3 is made up of 15 amino acids. V lost 2 bases and J lost 6; bases outside the gene matches: 6. The CDR3, as DNA: TGTGCCAGCAGCTTAACAGGACAGGGATCCAATGAGCAGTTCTTC. This gives the protein CASSLTGQGSNEQFF.

This clone was detected only once. The genes are TRBV5-6 and TRBJ1-3; D ambiguous. The CDR3 spans 14 residues. The ends were cut back, 2 bases at V and 3 bases at J, with 9 bases in the middle. Per germline, CDR1 SGHDT and CDR2 YYEEEE. The CDR3 spells CASSFGGLGNTIYF. CDR3 DNA sequence: TGTGCCAGCAGCTTTGGTGGGCTTGGAAACACCATATATTTT. Using reference TRBV5-6 and TRBJ1-3 for the parts outside the CDR3, the full variable domain is DAGVTQSPTHLIKTRGQQVTLRCSPKSGHDTVSWYQQALGQGPQFIFQYYEEEERQRGNFPDRFSGHQFPNYSSELNVNALLLGDSALYLCASSFGGLGNTIYFGEGSWLTVV.